These 6 T cell receptor beta chains were sequenced from one sample in a study of blood T cell repertoires in COVID-19. Only in-frame clones appear in the TCRdb table, and some are missing; sequencing was by immunoSEQ multiplex PCR. This repertoire shows approximately 170,000 clones, 80% to 85% found once; its top ten account for roughly 8%. Sequencing was performed on PBMCs or T cells enriched from blood (not recorded which). These receptors came from a woman in her forties or fifties who had recovered from COVID-19.

The chain has TRBV4-3 and TRBJ2-7, with TRBD2 matching 8 bases. Trimming cost V 0 bases and J 2 bases; bases outside gene matches: 3. Germline CDR1 reads LGHNA; CDR2 reads YSLEER. The length of the CDR3 is 15 residues. CDR3 residues: CASSQDTGGTYEQYF. Here the CDR3 DNA reads TGCGCCAGCAGCCAAGATACGGGAGGGACCTACGAGCAGTACTTC.

This clone is a singleton in its sample. This sequence joins TRBV5-1 and TRBJ2-7; D possibly corresponds to TRBD1 (6 bases). This CDR3 has 14 residues. Germline CDR1 SGHRS, CDR2 YFSETQ. V lost 3 bases to trimming and J lost 3 bases, with 13 bases between them. DNA for the CDR3: TGCGCCAGCAGCTCCGGGACACCTGTCTACGAGCAGTACTTC. This translates into CASSSGTPVYEQYF.

This CDR3 reads CASSPQLQGSSPLHF. CDR3 bases: TGTGCCAGCAGCCCCCAGTTACAGGGAAGTTCACCCCTCCACTTT. The rearrangement joins TRBV11-2 to TRBJ1-6, with D perhaps matching TRBD1 (6 bases). The germline gives CDR1 SGHAT, CDR2 FQNNGV. Trimming removed 5 bases at V and 9 bases at J, with 17 bases between. This CDR3 spans 15 amino acids.

V is TRBV27 and J is TRBJ2-7; possibly TRBD1 for D (6 bases). Trimming removed 5 bases at V and 2 bases at J, with 13 bases between. The CDR3 sequence is 14 residues long. CDR1 MNHEY and CDR2 SMNVEV come from the germline V gene (reference sequence). The CDR3 region has the DNA TGTGCCAGCAGTCTCGGGACAACCACCTACGAGCAGTACTTC. The encoded protein is CASSLGTTTYEQYF.

This clone was detected once. The chain has TRBV10-3 and TRBJ1-3, with D perhaps matching TRBD1 (5 bases). Trimming shortened V by 4 bases and J by 2 bases, and 12 bases separated the two germline ends. From germline, CDR1 is ENHRY and CDR2 SYGVKD. The CDR3 sequence is 15 residues long. CDR3 DNA: TGTGCCATCAGTGGGTCGGGGGGACCTGGAAACACCATATATTTT. Its translation: CAISGSGGPGNTIYF.

The gene calls are TRBV6-2 or TRBV6-3 and TRBJ2-1, with D perhaps matching TRBD1 (5 bases). V lost 5 bases and J 9 bases, leaving 14 bases between the germline ends. CDR3 length: 13 residues. Germline CDR1 reads MNHEY; CDR2 reads SVGEGT. The CDR3 nucleotides read TGTGCCAGCAGTAGAACCAGGGATGGTGAGCAGTTCTTC. Protein sequence: CASSRTRDGEQFF.